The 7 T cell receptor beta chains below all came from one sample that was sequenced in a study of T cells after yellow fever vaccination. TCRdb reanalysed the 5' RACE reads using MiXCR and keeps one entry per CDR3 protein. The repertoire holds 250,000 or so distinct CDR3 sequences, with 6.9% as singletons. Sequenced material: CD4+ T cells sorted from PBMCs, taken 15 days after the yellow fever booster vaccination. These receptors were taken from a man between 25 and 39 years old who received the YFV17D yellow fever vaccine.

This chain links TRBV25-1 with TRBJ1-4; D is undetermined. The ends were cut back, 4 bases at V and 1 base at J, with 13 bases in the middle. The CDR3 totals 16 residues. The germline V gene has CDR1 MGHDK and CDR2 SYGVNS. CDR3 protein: CASSGGPTGTNEKLFF. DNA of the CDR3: TGTGCCAGCAGTGGGGGTCCCACGGGAACTAATGAAAAACTGTTTTTT.

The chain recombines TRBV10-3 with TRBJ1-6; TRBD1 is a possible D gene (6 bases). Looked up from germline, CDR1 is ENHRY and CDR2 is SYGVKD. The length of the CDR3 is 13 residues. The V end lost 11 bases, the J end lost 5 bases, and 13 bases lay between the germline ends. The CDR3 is CAVWDTDNSPLHF. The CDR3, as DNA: TGTGCCGTCTGGGACACCGATAATTCACCCCTCCACTTT.

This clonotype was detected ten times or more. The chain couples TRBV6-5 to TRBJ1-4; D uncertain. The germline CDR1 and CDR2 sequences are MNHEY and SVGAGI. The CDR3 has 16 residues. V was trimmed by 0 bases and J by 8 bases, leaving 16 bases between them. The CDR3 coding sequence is TGTGCCAGCAGTTACTCGCTGGGGATAAACCCAGAAAAACTGTTTTTT. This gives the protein CASSYSLGINPEKLFF.

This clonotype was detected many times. The CDR3 DNA reads as TGCAGTGCTCCCGATAGGGGTGGGGTGGACATTCAGTACTTC. Protein sequence: CSAPDRGGVDIQYF. The chain couples TRBV20-1 to TRBJ2-4; TRBD1 might be the D (5 bases). V was clipped by 5 bases and J by 8 bases, with 19 bases between them. Germline V gene data show CDR1 as DFQATT and CDR2 as SNEGSKA (reference sequence). This CDR3 is built from 14 residues.

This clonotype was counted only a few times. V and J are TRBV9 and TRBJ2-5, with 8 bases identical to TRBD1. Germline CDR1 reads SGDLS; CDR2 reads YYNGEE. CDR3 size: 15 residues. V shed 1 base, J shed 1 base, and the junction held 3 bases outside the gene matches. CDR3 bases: TGTGCCAGCAGCGTATCAGGGGGCCCCCAAGAGACCCAGTACTTC. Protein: CASSVSGGPQETQYF.

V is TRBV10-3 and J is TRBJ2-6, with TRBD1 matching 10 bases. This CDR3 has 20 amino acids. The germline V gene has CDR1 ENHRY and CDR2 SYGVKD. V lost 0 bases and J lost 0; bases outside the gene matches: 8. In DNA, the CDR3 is TGTGCCATCAGTGAGTCCGCCGGGACAGGGGCGATCTCTGGGGCCAACGTCCTGACTTTC. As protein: CAISESAGTGAISGANVLTF.

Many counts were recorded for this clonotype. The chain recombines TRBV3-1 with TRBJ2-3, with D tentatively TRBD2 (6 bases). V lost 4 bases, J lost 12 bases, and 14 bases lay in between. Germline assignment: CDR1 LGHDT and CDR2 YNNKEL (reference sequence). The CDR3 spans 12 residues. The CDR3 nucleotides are TGTGCCAGCAGCCGTGCCGGGAGATATCAGTATTTT. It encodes CASSRAGRYQYF.